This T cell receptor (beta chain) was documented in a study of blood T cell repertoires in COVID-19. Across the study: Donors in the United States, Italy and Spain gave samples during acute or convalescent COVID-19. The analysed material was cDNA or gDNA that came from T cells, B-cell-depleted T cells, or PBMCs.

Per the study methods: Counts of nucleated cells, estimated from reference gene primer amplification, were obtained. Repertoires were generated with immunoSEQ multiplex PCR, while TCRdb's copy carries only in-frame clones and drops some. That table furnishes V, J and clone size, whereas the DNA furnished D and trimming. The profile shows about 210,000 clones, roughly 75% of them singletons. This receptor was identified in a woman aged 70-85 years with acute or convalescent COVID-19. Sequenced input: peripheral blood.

The CDR3 loop reads CASSLGQGYYSEQFF. The DNA of the CDR3 is TGCGCCAGCAGCCTGGGACAGGGTTATTATAGTGAGCAGTTCTTC. This chain joins TRBV4-3 and TRBJ2-1; 9 bases are shared with TRBD1. CDR1 is LGHNA, CDR2 YSLEER, per germline. This CDR3 contains 15 residues. Trimming took 4 bases from V and 9 from J; bases not matched to a gene: 10.